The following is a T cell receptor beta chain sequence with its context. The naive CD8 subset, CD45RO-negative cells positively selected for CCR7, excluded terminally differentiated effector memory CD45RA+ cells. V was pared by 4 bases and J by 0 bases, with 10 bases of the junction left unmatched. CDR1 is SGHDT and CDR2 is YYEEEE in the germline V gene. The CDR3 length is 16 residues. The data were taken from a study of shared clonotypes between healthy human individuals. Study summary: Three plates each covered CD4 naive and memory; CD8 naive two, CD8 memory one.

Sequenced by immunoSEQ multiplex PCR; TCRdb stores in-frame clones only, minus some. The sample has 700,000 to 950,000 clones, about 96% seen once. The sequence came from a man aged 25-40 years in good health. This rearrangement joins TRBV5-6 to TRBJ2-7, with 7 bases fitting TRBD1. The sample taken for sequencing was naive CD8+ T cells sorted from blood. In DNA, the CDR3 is TGTGCCAGCAGCAAGGCCCGGACAGGTATCTCCTACGAGCAGTACTTC. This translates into CASSKARTGISYEQYF.